Following are 17 T cell receptor beta chains from one sample sequenced in a study of T-cell memory formation after mild COVID-19. TCRdb reanalysed the 5' RACE reads using MiXCR and keeps one entry per CDR3 protein. This sample has about 430,000 distinct CDR3 sequences, with over 15% found just once. The sample taken for sequencing was PBMCs or a T cell subset sorted from them (not recorded which). These receptors all stem from a man aged 18 to 30 who had mild COVID-19 (a few samples of this study predate the infection). Cell type and time point are not known.

There are a few counts of this clonotype. The chain couples TRBV4-3 to TRBJ2-1; 9 bases match TRBD2. CDR3 length equals 17 residues. The J segment lost 5 bases and the V segment lost 7 bases, leaving 15 bases of the junction unmatched. The V gene's germline CDR1 is LGHNA and CDR2 YSLEER. The CDR3 here is CASKQSRASGINNEQFF. CDR3 coding DNA: TGCGCCAGCAAGCAGTCGAGGGCTAGCGGGATCAACAATGAGCAGTTCTTC.

The table lists this clonotype with a few counts. The rearrangement links TRBV5-5 to TRBJ2-4, with TRBD1 as a possible D gene (5 bases). CDR3 length equals 14 residues. Trimming took 4 bases from V and 5 from J, leaving 13 bases between them. From germline, CDR1 is SGHKS and CDR2 YYEKEE (reference sequence). The CDR3 loop is CASSPSDSENIQYF. The CDR3 region has the DNA TGTGCCAGCAGCCCCTCCGACAGTGAAAACATTCAGTACTTC.

This clonotype was seen only a few times. The chain carries TRBV10-2 and TRBJ2-7; D unclear. V lost 10 bases, J lost 6 bases, and 10 bases lay in between. The CDR3 is 10 residues long. Germline V gene sequence: CDR1 WSHSY, CDR2 SAAADI. The CDR3, as DNA: TGCGCCACCTTAGAACGCGAGCAGTACTTC. It specifies CATLEREQYF.

This clonotype was seen only a few times. The chain has TRBV20-1 and TRBJ2-3; no clear D. The CDR3 extends over 10 amino acids. V lost 3 bases and J 6 bases, leaving 4 bases between the germline ends. Germline loops: CDR1 DFQATT, CDR2 SNEGSKA (reference sequence). In DNA form, the CDR3 reads TGCAGTGCTAGTCATGATACGCAGTATTTT. Residues: CSASHDTQYF.

In its sample, this clonotype was seen many times. This chain links TRBV7-2 with TRBJ2-3; 9 nucleotides agree with TRBD2. The CDR3 totals 15 residues. The J segment lost 5 bases and the V segment lost 1 base, leaving 4 bases of the junction unmatched. Germline values: CDR1 SGHTA, CDR2 FQGNSA. The CDR3 spells CASSLVAGAGDTQYF. For the CDR3, the DNA is TGTGCCAGCAGCTTAGTAGCGGGGGCGGGAGATACGCAGTATTTT.

This clonotype appeared a few times. This chain joins TRBV12-3 or TRBV12-4 and TRBJ2-7, with D possibly TRBD1 on 7 matching bases. The V end was cut by 4 bases, the J end by 2 bases, with 12 bases between. The length of the CDR3 is 14 residues. In DNA form, the CDR3 reads TGTGCCAGCAGTTCGGGGGACAGTCCCTACGAGCAGTACGTC. This translates into CASSSGDSPYEQYV.

This clonotype was seen just once. This chain links TRBV15 with TRBJ2-3; the match to TRBD2 covers 11 bases. The CDR3 consists of 19 residues. The V gene end was trimmed by 6 bases and the J gene end by 0 bases; junction bases not matched to a gene: 14. Germline V CDR1 and CDR2: LNHNV, YYDKDF (reference sequence). The CDR3: CATRSTSGGSSPSTDTQYF. In DNA, the CDR3 is TGTGCCACCAGAAGTACTAGCGGGGGTTCCTCCCCTAGCACAGATACGCAGTATTTT.

This clonotype was recorded at least ten times. The chain uses TRBV20-1 and TRBJ2-7; D is ambiguous. CDR3 length equals 14 residues. V lost 0 bases and J lost 0, with 9 bases in between. Germline CDR1 and CDR2: DFQATT and SNEGSKA (reference sequence). The CDR3 DNA follows: TGCAGTGCTAGAGAGCATATCAGCTCCTACGAGCAGTACGTC. Translating gives CSAREHISSYEQYV.

Ten or more counts support this clonotype. For the CDR3, the DNA is TGCGCCAGCAGCTCCCTCCCTCCGGGACGCAGCCAAGAGACCCAGTACTTC. Translation gives CASSSLPPGRSQETQYF. This rearrangement joins TRBV5-1 to TRBJ2-5, with D perhaps given as TRBD1 or TRBD2 (5 bases each). CDR1 and CDR2 (germline): SGHRS, YFSETQ. V lost 3 bases, J lost 1 base, and 19 bases lay in between. The CDR3 has 17 residues.

This clonotype was counted once. The genes are TRBV7-9 and TRBJ2-2; 8 bases align to TRBD1. Trimming took 0 bases from V and 7 from J; bases not matched to a gene: 7. CDR3 length: 16 residues. The germline CDR1 and CDR2 sequences are SEHNR and FQNEAQ (reference sequence). In nucleotides, the CDR3 is TGTGCCAGCAGCTTAGCTGAGGACAGGGCTGGCGGGGAGCTGTTTTTT. It yields the protein CASSLAEDRAGGELFF.

This chain connects TRBV7-3 to TRBJ1-1, with a possible D match to TRBD1 (6 bases). V lost 4 bases and J lost 4, with 16 bases in between. The CDR3 sequence is 15 residues long. Looked up from germline, CDR1 is SGHTA and CDR2 is FQGTGA. For the CDR3, the DNA is TGTGCCAGCAGCTCAACGGGGGGGCAGGGCACTGAAGCTTTCTTT. Translating gives CASSSTGGQGTEAFF.

This clonotype was picked up a small number of times. The J gene is TRBJ2-5, the V gene TRBV7-2; a weak D match, TRBD1 (6 bases). The V gene lost 6 bases and the J gene lost 5 bases, with 22 bases spanning the gap. Germline-derived CDR1 and CDR2 are SGHTA and FQGNSA. The CDR3 length is 16 residues. The CDR3 DNA reads as TGTGCCAGCAGTTTCGACCGGACGACAGGTCGGGAGACCCAGTACTTC. Translating gives CASSFDRTTGRETQYF. Based on the CDR3 plus reference TRBV7-2 and TRBJ2-5, the full variable domain is GAGVSQSPSNKVTEKGKDVELRCDPISGHTALYWYRQSLGQGLEFLIYFQGNSAPDKSGLPSDRFSAERTGGSVSTLTIQRTQQEDSAVYLCASSFDRTTGRETQYFGPGTRLLVL.

The chain couples TRBV20-1 to TRBJ2-1, with 8 bases aligning to TRBD1. The germline gives CDR1 DFQATT, CDR2 SNEGSKA (reference sequence). The CDR3 spans 14 residues. V gave up 6 bases and J gave up 5 bases; unmatched junction bases: 9. For the CDR3, the DNA is TGCAGTGCCGTGGGGGCAGGGGGCCACAATGAGCAGTTCTTC. Translated: CSAVGAGGHNEQFF.

This clonotype appeared a few times. The chain has TRBV11-2 and TRBJ2-2; no clear D gene. Germline-derived CDR1 and CDR2 are SGHAT and FQNNGV. V shed 3 bases and J shed 3 bases, with 8 bases lying between them. There are 14 residues in the CDR3. CDR3 nucleotide sequence: TGTGCCAGCAGCTTGGGCGATTACACCGGGGAGCTGTTTTTT. Its translation is CASSLGDYTGELFF.

V gene TRBV6-2 or TRBV6-3 combines with J gene TRBJ1-1, with D uncertain. V was pared by 2 bases and J by 0 bases, with 19 bases between. Germline CDR1 and CDR2: MNHEY and SVGEGT. The CDR3 covers 18 residues. The CDR3 nucleotides are TGTGCCAGCAGTTACCCGCGACCCGGAAATGGAGTGAACACTGAAGCTTTCTTT. Its translation: CASSYPRPGNGVNTEAFF.

In this sample, this clonotype turned up a few times. The CDR3, as DNA: TGTGCCAGCAGCCATCTAGCGGGGGCGCAAGCCGGGGAGCTGTTTTTT. Its translation: CASSHLAGAQAGELFF. The V gene is TRBV3-1, the J gene TRBJ2-2, with TRBD2 identical over 10 bases. This CDR3 is built from 16 residues. V lost 3 bases to trimming and J lost 6 bases; unmatched junction nucleotides: 7. Germline CDR1 is LGHDT and CDR2 is YNNKEL (reference sequence).

The gene calls are TRBV6-4 and TRBJ1-1, with no clear D. This CDR3 is 14 amino acids long. The germline V gene has CDR1 MRHNA and CDR2 SNTAGT. V was clipped by 4 bases and J by 5 bases, with 14 bases between them. For the CDR3, the DNA is TGTGCCAGCAGTGCCCAGAGTGGGGTAACTGAAGCTTTCTTT. Residues: CASSAQSGVTEAFF.